This T cell receptor (beta chain) was sequenced in a study of Ad26.COV2.S vaccination and SARS-CoV-2 variants. Treatment specified: roughly 20 received Ad26.COV2.S at low or high dose, single or two shots; about 5 received placebo; per-sample allocation not given. Sampling took place 63 days after the first vaccine or placebo injection. In germline, CDR1 is LGHNT, CDR2 FRNRAP. The CDR3 loop spans 16 amino acids. The V end lost 5 bases, the J end lost 0 bases, and 14 bases lay between the germline ends. Data came from immunoSEQ multiplex PCR; TCRdb stores just in-frame clones and leaves some out. Among about 480,000 clones, around nine tenths were seen once, and the ten largest hold 9.5% to 15%.

The sample in question was peripheral blood, obtained in a trial of Ad26.COV2.S vaccine versus placebo. The gene calls are TRBV12-5 and TRBJ2-1, with D possibly TRBD1 on 6 matching bases. The source is a person between 18 and 60 years old who received the Ad26.COV2.S COVID-19 vaccine or a placebo. CDR3 in amino acids: CASGESRGSSYNEQFF. The CDR3 bases are TGTGCTAGTGGTGAATCCAGGGGAAGCTCCTACAATGAGCAGTTCTTC.